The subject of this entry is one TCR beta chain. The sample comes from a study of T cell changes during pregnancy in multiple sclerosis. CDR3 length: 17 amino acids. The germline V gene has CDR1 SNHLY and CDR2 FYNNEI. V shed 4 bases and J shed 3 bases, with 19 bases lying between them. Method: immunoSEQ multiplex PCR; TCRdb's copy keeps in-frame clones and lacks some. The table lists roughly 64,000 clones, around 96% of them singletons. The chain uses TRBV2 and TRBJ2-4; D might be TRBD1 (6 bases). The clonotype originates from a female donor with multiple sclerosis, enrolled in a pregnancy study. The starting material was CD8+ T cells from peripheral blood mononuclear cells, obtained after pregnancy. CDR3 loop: CASSAYRDKDHKNIQYF. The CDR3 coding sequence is TGTGCCAGCAGTGCTTACCGGGACAAAGATCACAAAAACATTCAGTACTTC.